This T cell receptor beta chain was obtained from a study of identifying expanded T cells in peripheral blood. In this sample, this clone turned up once. The antigen is unknown. Study-level findings and limits: Technical replicates showed about 1.1 changed clones; about two weeks roughly 16; four weeks 19. Roughly two-week clone count variance significantly increased as total template count grew.

CDR1 and CDR2 from the germline V gene are MNHNS and SASEGT. The V gene end was trimmed by 6 bases and the J gene end by 0 bases; junction bases not matched to a gene: 3. The CDR3 extends over 15 amino acids. Assay used: immunoSEQ multiplex PCR; TCRdb lists only in-frame clones, some missing. The sample includes about 85,000 clones, around 89% of them seen just once. Healthy donors had no documented immune events, such as infections, while sampled. The chain links TRBV6-1 to TRBJ1-2; 11 nucleotides agree with TRBD1. The TCR comes from a person aged 18 to 70 in good health. Sequenced input: blood. Here the CDR3 DNA reads TGTGCCAGCAGGAAGGGACAGGGGGCTAACTATGGCTACACCTTC. This sequence encodes CASRKGQGANYGYTF.